These T cell receptor beta chains were read from a single sample in a study of blood T cell repertoires in COVID-19. Profiling relied on immunoSEQ multiplex PCR, and the TCRdb table lists in-frame clones only, not all of them. The data hold around 110,000 clones, with just under 85% observed a single time. Sequencing was done on a sample of peripheral blood. All receptors come from a man aged 65-85 years with active or convalescent COVID-19. CDR3s include the opening cysteine and the closing phenylalanine or tryptophan. Fields, in order: V gene, D gene, J gene, clone size, CDR3 DNA, CDR3 protein. The D gene is left open where the match is weak. A row's size may be missing; if present it is once, few, many or a size class.

>TRBV11-3|NA|TRBJ2-7|once
TGTGCCAGCAGCCTGGCTCAGGGTCCCTACGAGCAGTACTTC
CASSLAQGPYEQYF
>TRBV5-6|NA|TRBJ1-2|once
TGTGCCAGCAGCTTATCAGGGGATACCTATGGCTACACCTTC
CASSLSGDTYGYTF
>TRBV28|NA|TRBJ2-7|NA
TGTGCCAGCAGCAGAACCGACAGTTTGGGCAGATACGAGCAGTACTTC
CASSRTDSLGRYEQYF
>TRBV9|NA|TRBJ1-1|NA
TGTGCCAGCAGCGTAGTTCAGGACATGAACACTGAAGCTTTCTTT
CASSVVQDMNTEAFF
>TRBV15|NA|TRBJ1-2|NA
TGTGCCACCAGCAGAGCGGCCGGGACACATTATGGCTACACCTTC
CATSRAAGTHYGYTF
>TRBV10-3|TRBD1|TRBJ1-6|once
TGTGCCACTAACCGGGACAGGGAGAATTCACCCCTCCACTTT
CATNRDRENSPLHF
>TRBV7-2|TRBD2|TRBJ2-7|NA
TGTGCCAGCAGCTTAGCGGTAGCGGGAGGCCACGAGCAGTACTTC
CASSLAVAGGHEQYF
>TRBV7-8|TRBD1|TRBJ2-7|NA
TGTGCCAGCAGCTTAGAACAGGGGGGAGCCTACGAGCAGTACTTC
CASSLEQGGAYEQYF
>TRBV7-2|NA|TRBJ2-1|NA
TGTGCCAGCAGCTTAAGGGGGTACAATGAGCAGTTCTTC
CASSLRGYNEQFF
>TRBV10-3|TRBD1|TRBJ1-2|NA
TGTGCCATCAGTGCCGGATCGACAGGGGATGGAGGCTACACCTTC
CAISAGSTGDGGYTF
>TRBV5-1|TRBD2|TRBJ2-1|NA
TGCGCCAGCAGCTTGGCGACTAGCGGGAGAGGTGAGCAGTTCTTC
CASSLATSGRGEQFF
>TRBV2|TRBD1|TRBJ2-1|NA
TGTGCCAGTAACCCAGGGGGCAATGAGCAGTTCTTC
CASNPGGNEQFF
>TRBV7-9|NA|TRBJ1-1|few
TGTGCCAGCAGCTCCCAGTACACTGAAGCTTTCTTT
CASSSQYTEAFF
>TRBV7-2|NA|TRBJ2-7|few
TGTGCCAGCAGCTTAGATACTGACACACCCCTTAGAGAGCAGTACTTC
CASSLDTDTPLREQYF
>TRBV27|TRBD2|TRBJ2-7|once
TGTGCCACCGGGACTAGCGGGAGCTCCTACGAGCAGTACTTC
CATGTSGSSYEQYF
>TRBV6-5|TRBD1|TRBJ2-3|NA
TGTGCCACCTCGGACAGGGGGGGAGATACGCAGTATTTT
CATSDRGGDTQYF
>TRBV7-6|NA|TRBJ2-2|NA
TGTGCCAGCAGCTTATTTAAGAACACCGGGGAGCTGTTTTTT
CASSLFKNTGELFF
>TRBV6-1|TRBD2|TRBJ2-1|NA
TGTGCCAGCAGTGGCCGACTAGCGGGAGCCTCTAATGAGCAGTTCTTC
CASSGRLAGASNEQFF
>TRBV7-9|TRBD1|TRBJ1-1|NA
TGTGCCAGCAGCCCATTTTCCGGGACAGGGGCTTCTTTGAACACTGAAGCTTTCTTT
CASSPFSGTGASLNTEAFF
>TRBV6-5|NA|TRBJ1-5|NA
TGTGCCAGCAGCGTGGAGGGAGAGCAGCCCCAGCATTTT
CASSVEGEQPQHF
>TRBV7-2|TRBD1|TRBJ1-2|NA
TGTGCCAGCAGCTTAGCCCGGACAGGGAGAGGCTACACCTTC
CASSLARTGRGYTF
>TRBV7-2|TRBD1|TRBJ2-7|once
TGTGCCAGCAGCTTAGCGGGACAGGTGTACGAGCAGTACTTC
CASSLAGQVYEQYF
>TRBV5-8|TRBD2|TRBJ2-5|NA
TGTGCCAGCAGCCTAAGCGGGAGGCAGGAGACCCAGTACTTC
CASSLSGRQETQYF
>TRBV11-2|TRBD2|TRBJ2-7|NA
TGTGCCAGCAGCTTAGCCGGACTAGCCTACGAGCAGTACTTC
CASSLAGLAYEQYF
>TRBV5-6|TRBD1|TRBJ2-1|NA
TGTGCCAGCAGCCCCGGGACAGGGACGCGCTACAATGAGCAGTTCTTC
CASSPGTGTRYNEQFF
>TRBV11-3|TRBD1|TRBJ1-1|NA
TGTGCCAGCGCTCTAAGGGGGCCACAGACTGAAGCTTTCTTT
CASALRGPQTEAFF
>TRBV5-1|NA|TRBJ1-1|NA
TGCGCCAGCAGCTTGACAGTTGACACTGAAGCTTTCTTT
CASSLTVDTEAFF
>TRBV29-1|NA|TRBJ2-2|NA
TGCAGCGTCCGAGCCGGGACACCGAACACCGGGGAGCTGTTTTTT
CSVRAGTPNTGELFF
>TRBV11-3|TRBD2|TRBJ2-1|once
TGTGCCAGCAGCGCAGGTCTAGCGGGGACGCAGTTCTTC
CASSAGLAGTQFF
>TRBV5-6|TRBD1|TRBJ1-2|NA
TGTGCCAGCAGCTCGGACAGGGTCTATGGCTACACCTTC
CASSSDRVYGYTF
>TRBV27|TRBD1|TRBJ2-7|NA
TGTGCCAGCAGTTTCGGACAGGGGACCTACGAGCAGTACTTC
CASSFGQGTYEQYF
>TRBV28|TRBD1|TRBJ1-2|NA
TGTGCCAGCAGTACAGGGGCTTATGGCTACACCTTC
CASSTGAYGYTF
>TRBV27|TRBD1|TRBJ1-2|NA
TGTGCCAGCTGGACAGGGGGCAATTATGGCTACACCTTC
CASWTGGNYGYTF
>TRBV27|TRBD1|TRBJ1-5|NA
TGTGCCAGCAGGAAGGGACAGACTAGCAATCAGCCCCAGCATTTT
CASRKGQTSNQPQHF
>TRBV5-1|TRBD1|TRBJ1-3|NA
TGCGCCAGCAGCCCCGATACACAGGGGAGCTCTGGAAACACCATATATTTT
CASSPDTQGSSGNTIYF
>TRBV7-8|TRBD1|TRBJ2-3|NA
TGTGCCAGCAGCCAACGGGACAGGCCAGATACGCAGTATTTT
CASSQRDRPDTQYF
>TRBV9|NA|TRBJ2-7|once
TGTGCCAGCAGCGGGGCAGGGACATCCTACGAGCAGTACTTC
CASSGAGTSYEQYF